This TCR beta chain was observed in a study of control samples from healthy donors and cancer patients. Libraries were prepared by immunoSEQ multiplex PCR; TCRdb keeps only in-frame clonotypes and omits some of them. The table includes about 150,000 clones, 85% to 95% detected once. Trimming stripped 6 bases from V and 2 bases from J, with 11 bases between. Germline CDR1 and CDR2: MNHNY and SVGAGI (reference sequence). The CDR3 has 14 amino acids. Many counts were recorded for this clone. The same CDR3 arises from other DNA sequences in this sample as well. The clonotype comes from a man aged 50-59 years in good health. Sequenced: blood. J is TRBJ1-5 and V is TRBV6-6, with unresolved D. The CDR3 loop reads CASSALDGNQPQHF. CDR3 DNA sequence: TGTGCCAGCAGCGCCTTGGACGGCAATCAGCCCCAGCATTTT.